These 27 T cell receptor beta chains came from one sample sequenced in a study of graft-versus-host responses after intestinal transplantation. Sequenced by immunoSEQ multiplex PCR; TCRdb stores in-frame clones only, minus some. The sample lists 65,000 to 85,000 clones, about nine tenths occurring once. Their target antigens are unknown. The material sequenced was unstimulated CD8+ T cells sorted from spleen or lymph node cells, taken before transplant. The receptors originated from a human donor who was the organ donor for an intestinal transplant.

This clone has more than one count but fewer than ten. This rearrangement joins TRBV19 to TRBJ2-7, with D possibly TRBD1 on 5 matching bases. V was cut by 6 bases and J by 7 bases, with 16 bases left in between. CDR3 length: 13 residues. Germline CDR1 reads LNHDA; CDR2 reads SQIVND (reference sequence). The CDR3 sequence is CASRPQGRWEQYF. CDR3 DNA sequence: TGTGCCAGTAGGCCTCAGGGTAGATGGGAGCAGTACTTC.

By its share, this clone is medium-sized. V usage is TRBV6-4 and J usage is TRBJ2-3; 9 bases map to TRBD2. This CDR3 is 16 amino acids long. V shed 3 bases, J shed 2 bases, and the junction held 6 bases outside the gene matches. Per germline, CDR1 MRHNA and CDR2 SNTAGT. Here the CDR3 reads CASSDASGGHTDTQYF. Written as DNA, the CDR3 is TGTGCCAGCAGTGATGCGAGCGGGGGGCACACAGATACGCAGTATTTT.

The rearrangement uses TRBV6-5 and TRBJ2-7, with TRBD1 matching over 10 bases. CDR3 length: 11 amino acids. In germline, CDR1 is MNHEY, CDR2 SVGAGI. V dropped 9 bases and J dropped 5; count of bases not matched to a gene: 1. CDR3: CASGQGDEQYF. Written as DNA, the CDR3 is TGTGCCAGTGGACAGGGGGACGAGCAGTACTTC.

The chain couples TRBV7-2 to TRBJ2-7; possibly TRBD1 for D (5 bases). The germline V and J ends were trimmed by 2 bases and 1 base, with 9 bases remaining between them. Germline V gene sequence: CDR1 SGHTA, CDR2 FQGNSA. The CDR3 spans 14 residues. CDR3 in amino acids: CASSLRQFSYEQYF. The CDR3 nucleotides are TGTGCCAGCAGCTTACGACAGTTTTCCTACGAGCAGTACTTC.

The rearrangement links TRBV28 to TRBJ2-1; D not resolved. Between the trimmed V and J ends, which lost 7 bases and 5 bases, there was a span of 12 bases. From germline, CDR1 is MDHEN and CDR2 SYDVKM. The CDR3 has 13 amino acids. For the CDR3, the DNA is TGTGCCAGCACCTCCGGTGGCAACAATGAGCAGTTCTTC. The encoded protein is CASTSGGNNEQFF.

The chain carries TRBV10-3 and TRBJ1-5; D might be TRBD1 (6 bases). CDR3 length equals 16 residues. Germline assignment: CDR1 ENHRY and CDR2 SYGVKD. V lost 3 bases and J 0 bases, leaving 12 bases between the germline ends. As DNA, the CDR3 is TGTGCCATCAGTGATCCGGGACACAATAGCAATCAGCCCCAGCATTTT. Its protein product is CAISDPGHNSNQPQHF.

The rearrangement uses TRBV29-1 and TRBJ1-1; 7 positions agree with TRBD1. Germline V gene sequence: CDR1 SQVTM, CDR2 ANQGSEA. Trimming took 6 bases from V and 0 from J; bases not matched to a gene: 7. The CDR3 spans 14 residues. CDR3 sequence (DNA): TGCAGCGTCCCAGGGGGGACCATGAACACTGAAGCTTTCTTT. Protein product: CSVPGGTMNTEAFF.

This chain connects TRBV19 to TRBJ2-2; D uncertain. The CDR3 runs 19 residues. Germline CDR1 LNHDA, CDR2 SQIVND (reference sequence). The V and J ends lost 4 bases and 3 bases respectively, with 24 bases between them. CDR3 sequence reads: CASSKSVRRSYSDTGELFF. The CDR3, as DNA: TGTGCCAGTAGTAAGTCGGTCCGAAGGAGCTACTCTGACACCGGGGAGCTGTTTTTT.

This chain connects TRBV2 to TRBJ1-5, with D maybe TRBD1 (6 bases). Trimming cost V 2 bases and J 3 bases, with 29 bases left between them. CDR1 and CDR2 (germline): SNHLY, FYNNEI. This CDR3 comprises 21 residues. The CDR3: CASSELVGGDTSSHNNQPQHF. The CDR3 DNA follows: TGTGCCAGCAGTGAATTGGTCGGAGGGGACACCTCTAGCCACAACAATCAGCCCCAGCATTTT.

The chain employs TRBV5-1 and TRBJ1-2; possibly TRBD1 for D (6 bases). Germline V gene lookup returns CDR1 SGHRS and CDR2 YFSETQ. V was trimmed by 7 bases and J by 8 bases, leaving 15 bases between them. The CDR3 length is 12 residues. The CDR3 DNA follows: TGCGCCAGCTCTAAGCGGGGGCACGGCTACACCTTC. It encodes CASSKRGHGYTF.

The rearrangement links TRBV5-6 to TRBJ1-5; 11 nucleotides align to TRBD1. V lost 6 bases and J lost 7; bases outside the gene matches: 6. The CDR3 extends over 14 amino acids. Germline assignment: CDR1 SGHDT and CDR2 YYEEEE. This CDR3 reads CASTSGQGGQPQHF. CDR3 in DNA: TGTGCCAGCACCTCGGGACAGGGGGGACAGCCCCAGCATTTT.

The chain has TRBV4-2 and TRBJ1-2; a weak D match, TRBD1 (6 bases). Trimming left V 0 bases short and J 2 bases short, with 16 bases between. The CDR3 is 17 residues long. CDR1 is LGHNA, CDR2 YNFKEQ, per germline. The CDR3 DNA reads TGTGCCAGCAGCCAAGATTGGGCAGGGGCAATCAACTATGGCTACACCTTC. Translating gives CASSQDWAGAINYGYTF.

This clone was detected once. The chain is built from TRBV7-9 and TRBJ2-5; TRBD1 aligns across 8 bases. Losses at the gene ends were 5 bases for V and 5 bases for J; bases not matched to a gene: 10. Germline-derived CDR1 and CDR2 are SEHNR and FQNEAQ (reference sequence). CDR3 length: 15 amino acids. The CDR3 protein is CASSPFQGAPETQYF. The CDR3 DNA reads as TGTGCCAGCAGCCCCTTCCAGGGGGCACCGGAGACCCAGTACTTC. Drawing the rest from reference TRBV7-9 and TRBJ2-5, the complete variable domain is DTGVSQNPRHKITKRGQNVTFRCDPISEHNRLYWYRQTLGQGPEFLTYFQNEAQLEKSRLLSDRFSAERPKGSFSTLEIQRTEQGDSAMYLCASSPFQGAPETQYFGPGTRLLVL.

The chain couples TRBV6-6 to TRBJ2-7, with D perhaps assigned TRBD1 or TRBD2 (5 bases each). The V and J ends lost 5 bases and 0 bases respectively, with 8 bases between them. The CDR3 has 13 residues. From germline, CDR1 is MNHNY and CDR2 SVGAGI (reference sequence). The CDR3 loop reads CASSGGSSYEQYF. The CDR3 DNA is TGTGCCAGCAGTGGGGGTTCCTCCTACGAGCAGTACTTC.

By sample fraction, this clone is medium-sized (0.01 to 0.1%). The chain links TRBV5-1 to TRBJ1-1, with D hard to call. CDR3 length: 13 residues. Trimming stripped 7 bases from V and 4 bases from J, with 14 bases between. Germline CDR1 reads SGHRS; CDR2 reads YFSETQ. CDR3: CASYLVDITEAFF. DNA of the CDR3: TGCGCCAGCTACTTGGTAGACATCACTGAAGCTTTCTTT.

The V gene is TRBV5-8, the J gene TRBJ2-3; D may correspond to TRBD1 or TRBD2 (5 bases each). Germline V gene lookup returns CDR1 SGHTS and CDR2 YDEGEE. V was cut by 4 bases and J by 6 bases, with 27 bases left in between. The CDR3 has 18 residues. This CDR3 reads CASSGGTVFLWVGDTQYF. In DNA form, the CDR3 reads TGTGCCAGCAGCGGTGGGACCGTATTTTTGTGGGTCGGGGATACGCAGTATTTT.

Only one count was recorded for this clone. The chain uses TRBV27 and TRBJ2-5, with D perhaps TRBD1 (6 bases). This CDR3 is built from 13 residues. The germline CDR1 and CDR2 sequences are MNHEY and SMNVEV (reference sequence). V was clipped by 7 bases and J by 0 bases, with 9 bases between them. CDR3 residues: CASKGTYQETQYF. CDR3 nucleotide sequence: TGTGCCAGCAAGGGGACATACCAAGAGACCCAGTACTTC.

CDR3 nucleotide sequence: TGTGCCAGCAGCCCCGGGAGCGGGGTAAGAGATACGCAGTATTTT. The encoded protein is CASSPGSGVRDTQYF. The chain recombines TRBV9 with TRBJ2-3, with 7 positions matching TRBD2. The CDR3 is 15 residues long. After removal of 4 bases from V and 5 bases from J, the junction contained 10 bases not matched to a gene. Germline assignment: CDR1 SGDLS and CDR2 YYNGEE.

The chain employs TRBV5-4 and TRBJ2-7; TRBD2 matches at 11 bases. Germline CDR1 reads SGHNT; CDR2 reads YYREEE (reference sequence). V shed 4 bases, J shed 6 bases, and the junction held 12 bases outside the gene matches. The CDR3 covers 16 residues. CDR3 amino acids: CASSPGSGGAFSEQYF. For the CDR3, the DNA is TGTGCCAGCAGCCCCGGTAGCGGGGGGGCTTTCAGCGAGCAGTACTTC.

The chain combines TRBV2 with TRBJ2-5, with a weak D call TRBD2 (6 bases). The ends were cut back, 6 bases at V and 2 bases at J, with 13 bases in the middle. From germline, CDR1 is SNHLY and CDR2 FYNNEI. The CDR3 extends over 14 amino acids. The CDR3 sequence: CASRGRGTQETQYF. CDR3 DNA: TGTGCCAGCAGGGGGCGGGGAACACAAGAGACCCAGTACTTC. Combining the CDR3 with reference TRBV2 and TRBJ2-5 gives the whole variable domain EPEVTQTPSHQVTQMGQEVILRCVPISNHLYFYWYRQILGQKVEFLVSFYNNEISEKSEIFDDQFSVERPDGSNFTLKIRSTKLEDSAMYFCASRGRGTQETQYFGPGTRLLVL.

V gene TRBV10-1 combines with J gene TRBJ2-1; 8 bases line up with TRBD2. This CDR3 comprises 15 residues. The J segment lost 4 bases and the V segment lost 2 bases, leaving 4 bases of the junction unmatched. Germline V gives CDR1 WNHNN, CDR2 SYGVQD (reference sequence). CDR3 in amino acids: CASSEIAGTYNEQFF. The CDR3 nucleotides read TGCGCCAGCAGTGAGATAGCGGGGACTTACAATGAGCAGTTCTTC.

The V and J genes are TRBV5-4 and TRBJ2-7, with 9 bases identical to TRBD2. J was trimmed by 4 bases and V by 5 bases; bases with no gene match: 10. Germline CDR1 SGHNT, CDR2 YYREEE (reference sequence). This CDR3 is built from 15 residues. CDR3 DNA sequence: TGTGCCAGCAGTCTGGCTAGCGGGATGGGGTACGAGCAGTACTTC. Translating gives CASSLASGMGYEQYF.

The chain has TRBV27 and TRBJ2-4; the D gene is possibly TRBD2 (5 bases). The CDR3 is made up of 11 amino acids. The V gene lost 8 bases and the J gene lost 8 bases, with 10 bases spanning the gap. Germline V gene data show CDR1 as MNHEY and CDR2 as SMNVEV (reference sequence). CDR3 coding DNA: TGTGCCAGCTTAATCGGGGACATTCAGTACTTC. Translation gives CASLIGDIQYF.

The V call is TRBV6-4, the J call TRBJ2-3, with D tentatively TRBD1 (7 bases). Germline assignment: CDR1 MRHNA and CDR2 SNTAGT. The length of the CDR3 is 15 residues. V was clipped by 6 bases and J by 3 bases, with 16 bases between them. In nucleotides, the CDR3 is TGTGCCAGCAGCGCCAGGGGGGTTGGGACAGATACGCAGTATTTT. Its protein product is CASSARGVGTDTQYF.

This chain links TRBV16 with TRBJ2-1; 10 positions agree with TRBD2. The CDR3 has 16 amino acids. J lost 5 bases, V lost 3 bases, and 7 bases had no gene match. Germline loops: CDR1 KGHSY, CDR2 FQNENV. CDR3 region: CASSQPTSGVNNEQFF. DNA of the CDR3: TGTGCCAGCAGCCAGCCTACTAGCGGGGTAAACAATGAGCAGTTCTTC.

The gene calls are TRBV6-5 and TRBJ2-5; D is unresolved. This CDR3 has 13 residues. Germline V lookup: CDR1 MNHEY, CDR2 SVGAGI. The V gene lost 2 bases and the J gene lost 2 bases, with 6 bases spanning the gap. The CDR3 region has the DNA TGTGCCAGCAGTTACGGGGAACAAGAGACCCAGTACTTC. Amino acid sequence: CASSYGEQETQYF.

The rearrangement uses TRBV7-9 and TRBJ1-2, with D possibly TRBD1 on 6 matching bases. CDR3 length equals 18 residues. The germline gives CDR1 SEHNR, CDR2 FQNEAQ (reference sequence). Trimming removed 5 bases at V and 5 bases at J, with 27 bases between. In DNA form, the CDR3 reads TGTGCCAGCAGCGCCGATGGGGGCAGTTCAACTTATTGGTATGGCTACACCTTC. Its protein is CASSADGGSSTYWYGYTF.